These T cell receptor beta chains were read from a single sample in a study of blood T cell repertoires in COVID-19. Clones were sequenced by immunoSEQ multiplex PCR, and TCRdb holds only the in-frame ones, with some missing. The table includes more than 300,000 clones, 85% to 90% detected once. What was sequenced was PBMCs or T cells enriched from blood (not recorded which). The receptors come from a woman in her late teens or twenties who had recovered from COVID-19. CDR3s include the opening cysteine and the closing phenylalanine or tryptophan. The D gene is left open where the match is weak. Clone sizes are given selectively: once, few, many, or a class where the clone is expanded.

clone_size: NA; j_call: TRBJ2-7; d_call: TRBD2; v_call: TRBV4-1; cdr3_aa: CASSQTSGGGYEQYF; cdr3_nt: TGCGCCAGCAGCCAAACTAGCGGGGGAGGGTACGAGCAGTACTTC
clone_size: NA; j_call: TRBJ2-2; d_call: NA; v_call: TRBV30; cdr3_aa: CAWSARLRYNTGELFF; cdr3_nt: TGTGCCTGGAGTGCCAGACTACGTTATAACACCGGGGAGCTGTTTTTT
clone_size: NA; j_call: TRBJ1-5; d_call: NA; v_call: TRBV19; cdr3_aa: CASSTPRGGGNQPQHF; cdr3_nt: TGTGCCAGTAGTACCCCACGAGGTGGCGGCAATCAGCCCCAGCATTTT
clone_size: NA; j_call: TRBJ1-4; d_call: NA; v_call: TRBV7-3; cdr3_aa: CASSFSETNEKLFF; cdr3_nt: TGTGCCAGCAGCTTCAGTGAAACTAATGAAAAACTGTTTTTT
clone_size: once; j_call: TRBJ2-1; d_call: NA; v_call: TRBV7-7; cdr3_aa: CASSLESDNEQFF; cdr3_nt: TGTGCTAGCAGCTTAGAATCGGACAATGAGCAGTTCTTC
clone_size: once; j_call: TRBJ1-1; d_call: TRBD1; v_call: TRBV5-6; cdr3_aa: CASSKGARNTEAFF; cdr3_nt: TGTGCCAGCAGCAAGGGGGCCCGGAACACTGAAGCTTTCTTT
clone_size: few; j_call: TRBJ1-2; d_call: TRBD1; v_call: TRBV2; cdr3_aa: CASRRGTGGESGYTF; cdr3_nt: TGTGCCAGCAGGAGAGGGACAGGGGGCGAAAGTGGCTACACCTTC
clone_size: NA; j_call: TRBJ1-5; d_call: NA; v_call: TRBV7-3; cdr3_aa: CASSLRGGNQPQHF; cdr3_nt: TGTGCCAGCAGCTTAAGGGGGGGTAATCAGCCCCAGCATTTT
clone_size: NA; j_call: TRBJ1-1; d_call: TRBD1; v_call: TRBV13; cdr3_aa: CASSPMINRQGYITEAFF; cdr3_nt: TGTGCCAGCAGCCCCATGATAAACCGACAGGGCTATATCACTGAAGCTTTCTTT
clone_size: NA; j_call: TRBJ1-3; d_call: NA; v_call: TRBV7-8; cdr3_aa: CASSFYGSGNTIYF; cdr3_nt: TGTGCCAGCAGCTTTTACGGCTCTGGAAACACCATATATTTT
clone_size: NA; j_call: TRBJ2-7; d_call: NA; v_call: TRBV6-4; cdr3_aa: CASSDSPGGEQYF; cdr3_nt: TGTGCCAGCAGTGACTCGCCCGGGGGCGAGCAGTACTTC
clone_size: NA; j_call: TRBJ2-7; d_call: NA; v_call: TRBV29-1; cdr3_aa: CSVESPWGAYEQYF; cdr3_nt: TGCAGCGTTGAATCTCCCTGGGGGGCCTACGAGCAGTACTTC
clone_size: once; j_call: TRBJ2-7; d_call: NA; v_call: TRBV30; cdr3_aa: CAWRGPGGGSSYEQYF; cdr3_nt: TGTGCCTGGCGGGGGCCGGGGGGAGGAAGCTCCTACGAGCAGTACTTC
clone_size: NA; j_call: TRBJ1-1; d_call: TRBD1; v_call: TRBV29-1; cdr3_aa: CSVLPGQGAAEAFF; cdr3_nt: TGCAGCGTTTTACCGGGACAGGGGGCGGCTGAAGCTTTCTTT
clone_size: NA; j_call: TRBJ1-1; d_call: TRBD1; v_call: TRBV6-5; cdr3_aa: CASDKHRGRITEAFF; cdr3_nt: TGTGCCAGCGATAAACACAGGGGGCGGATCACTGAAGCTTTCTTT
clone_size: NA; j_call: TRBJ1-1; d_call: NA; v_call: TRBV3-1/TRBV3-2; cdr3_aa: CASSRESKGNTEAFF; cdr3_nt: TGTGCCAGCAGCCGGGAGTCTAAGGGGAACACTGAAGCTTTCTTT
clone_size: NA; j_call: TRBJ1-1; d_call: NA; v_call: TRBV5-1; cdr3_aa: CASSGGTANTEAFF; cdr3_nt: TGCGCCAGCAGCGGGGGGACCGCGAACACTGAAGCTTTCTTT